The present T cell receptor (beta chain) was sequenced within a study of blood T cell repertoires in COVID-19. Study in general: T cells, B-cell-depleted T cells, or PBMCs supplied cDNA or gDNA.

This clone was seen once. The ends were cut back, 2 bases at V and 2 bases at J, with 12 bases in the middle. Germline CDR1 is MNHEY and CDR2 is SVGAGI. The CDR3 runs 15 residues. Per the authors' pipeline: From reference gene primer amplification, estimates of nucleated cell counts were derived. Some clones are missing from TCRdb's copy, which holds only in-frame ones; the method was immunoSEQ multiplex PCR. V and J calls plus clone size are reproduced from that table; the DNA served to infer D and trimming. Of fewer than 35,000 clones in the sample, roughly 89% were seen once. This chain joins TRBV6-5 and TRBJ1-2, with no clear D. The sequenced material came from peripheral blood. This TCR was sampled from a man aged 70-80 years with active COVID-19. The CDR3 DNA reads TGTGCCAGCAGTTACGGGCAGGATGCAAACTATGGCTACACCTTC. Translating it yields CASSYGQDANYGYTF.